Reported below is one TCR beta chain. Total RNA extracted from each sample amounted to at least 5 micrograms. This entry is derived from a study of blood T cells in healthy people across ages. V was pared by 7 bases and J by 5 bases, with 7 bases of the junction left unmatched. This CDR3 has 13 amino acids. For the second PCR, which ran for 7 to 11 cycles, a sample-barcoded 5' primer and a J-beta primer mix were used. MiXCR, run by TCRdb on the 5' RACE reads, gives a single entry per CDR3 protein. This table holds 650,000 to 1,000,000 distinct CDR3 sequences, 46% found once. The sample comprised blood. The sequence came from a man older than 75 in good health. The chain joins TRBV12-3 or TRBV12-4 to TRBJ1-2, with 7 bases lining up with TRBD1. The CDR3 is CASTRTGEYGYTF. CDR3 nucleotides: TGTGCCAGCACTCGGACAGGAGAATATGGCTACACCTTC.